Presented here are 9 T cell receptor beta chains from one specimen sequenced in a study of PD-1 blockade in mismatch repair-deficient tumors. Some clones are missing from TCRdb's copy, which holds only in-frame ones; the method was immunoSEQ multiplex PCR. The sample contains about 110,000 clones, approximately 80% of which appear only once. Sequencing used peripheral blood, obtained 60 to 65 weeks after starting pembrolizumab. The receptors here all came from an adult with mismatch repair-deficient cancer.

The rearrangement links TRBV30 to TRBJ2-7, with D tentatively TRBD2 (6 bases). The germline V gene has CDR1 GTSNPN and CDR2 SVGIG (reference sequence). The CDR3 totals 15 residues. Trimming left V 0 bases short and J 0 bases short, with 12 bases between. CDR3 nucleotide sequence: TGTGCCTGGAGTGTCCCCGGGACTGCCTCCTACGAGCAGTACTTC. Its translation: CAWSVPGTASYEQYF.

The rearrangement links TRBV2 to TRBJ2-7, with D unresolved. The CDR3 extends over 14 amino acids. The germline V and J ends were trimmed by 4 bases and 0 bases, with 10 bases remaining between them. CDR1 SNHLY and CDR2 FYNNEI come from the germline V gene. The CDR3, as DNA: TGTGCCAGCAGTGTTGGCAGCCGCTCCTACGAGCAGTACTTC. Translated, it gives CASSVGSRSYEQYF.

The J gene is TRBJ2-7, the V gene TRBV9; the match to TRBD1 covers 7 bases. The CDR3 spans 15 residues. Germline V lookup: CDR1 SGDLS, CDR2 YYNGEE. The V gene end was trimmed by 0 bases and the J gene end by 4 bases; junction bases not matched to a gene: 7. The CDR3, as DNA: TGTGCCAGCAGCGTAGAGCCAGGGGGTCGATACGAGCAGTACTTC. This gives the protein CASSVEPGGRYEQYF.

This chain joins TRBV6-1 and TRBJ1-1, with a tentative D call TRBD1 (6 bases). V dropped 6 bases and J dropped 4 bases, with 18 bases sitting between them. Germline assignment: CDR1 MNHNS and CDR2 SASEGT. This CDR3 region has 15 residues. CDR3 DNA sequence: TGTGCCAGCAGCGATTACAGGGAGGGGGGCACTGAAGCTTTCTTT. It specifies CASSDYREGGTEAFF.

The rearrangement uses TRBV7-2 and TRBJ1-2; no firm D call. The ends were cut back, 2 bases at V and 6 bases at J, with 10 bases in the middle. CDR1 and CDR2 (germline): SGHTA, FQGNSA. CDR3 length equals 13 residues. The CDR3 reads CASSLILGDGYTF. The CDR3 bases are TGTGCCAGCAGCTTAATACTGGGAGATGGCTACACCTTC. The full variable domain, with the rest looked up from reference TRBV7-2 and TRBJ1-2, is GAGVSQSPSNKVTEKGKDVELRCDPISGHTALYWYRQSLGQGLEFLIYFQGNSAPDKSGLPSDRFSAERTGGSVSTLTIQRTQQEDSAVYLCASSLILGDGYTFGSGTRLTVV.

CDR3 amino acids: CASRSGVEGNEQFF. The DNA for the CDR3 is TGTGCCAGCAGGTCAGGGGTAGAAGGCAATGAGCAGTTCTTC. The chain recombines TRBV7-9 with TRBJ2-1, with a weak D call TRBD1 (6 bases). The CDR3 sequence is 14 residues long. Trimming stripped 6 bases from V and 6 bases from J, with 15 bases between. Germline CDR1 SEHNR, CDR2 FQNEAQ (reference sequence).

The rearrangement links TRBV5-4 to TRBJ1-1; no reliable D call. The germline V gene encodes CDR1 SGHNT and CDR2 YYREEE (reference sequence). The CDR3 sequence is 11 residues long. V dropped 3 bases and J dropped 4 bases, with 4 bases sitting between them. For the CDR3, the DNA is TGTGCCAGCAGCTCCTTCACTGAAGCTTTCTTT. Its translation is CASSSFTEAFF.

The J gene is TRBJ1-5, the V gene TRBV5-1; 9 bases match TRBD1. J lost 4 bases, V lost 0 bases, and 5 bases had no gene match. The germline V gene encodes CDR1 SGHRS and CDR2 YFSETQ. The length of the CDR3 is 16 residues. CDR3 protein: CASSLGTGGPNQPQHF. As DNA, the CDR3 is TGCGCCAGCAGCTTGGGTACAGGGGGCCCGAATCAGCCCCAGCATTTT.

V and J are TRBV5-4 and TRBJ2-7; D possibly uses TRBD1 or TRBD2 (5 bases each). V was cut by 0 bases and J by 6 bases, with 13 bases left in between. This CDR3 contains 14 residues. Germline V CDR1 and CDR2: SGHNT, YYREEE (reference sequence). The CDR3: CASSLARDGSEQYF. In DNA form, the CDR3 reads TGTGCCAGCAGCTTGGCTCGGGACGGTAGCGAGCAGTACTTC. Using reference TRBV5-4 and TRBJ2-7 for the parts outside the CDR3, the full variable domain is ETGVTQSPTHLIKTRGQQVTLRCSSQSGHNTVSWYQQALGQGPQFIFQYYREEENGRGNFPPRFSGLQFPNYSSELNVNALELDDSALYLCASSLARDGSEQYFGPGTRLTVT.